One and the same sample provided the 8 T cell receptor beta chains below, sequenced in a study of CD8 T cells in ankylosing spondylitis. A single record per CDR3 protein comes from TCRdb applying MiXCR to the 5' RACE reads. The sample consists of fewer than 250,000 distinct CDR3 sequences, about 30% of them appearing once. Sequenced sample: blood, either unsorted or a sorted T cell fraction (not recorded which). Receptors originate from a male donor with ankylosing spondylitis or in good health (not recorded which).

This clonotype was observed a few times. This sequence joins TRBV10-3 and TRBJ2-7; TRBD1 agrees at 7 bases. Germline values: CDR1 ENHRY, CDR2 SYGVKD. Trimming at V came to 3 bases and at J to 6 bases, leaving 8 bases not matched to a gene. The CDR3 runs 14 residues. The CDR3 nucleotides are TGTGCCATCAGTGAAGGACAGGCCTTGGGCGAGCAGTACTTC. This translates into CAISEGQALGEQYF.

The chain has TRBV20-1 and TRBJ1-2, with a weak D call TRBD1 (5 bases). The V gene lost 5 bases and the J gene lost 8 bases, with 21 bases spanning the gap. From germline, CDR1 is DFQATT and CDR2 SNEGSKA (reference sequence). The CDR3 is 14 amino acids. CDR3 bases: TGCAGTGCTGAGTCGACAGCCCCAGAAGACGGCTACACCTTC. It is translated as CSAESTAPEDGYTF.

This clonotype was counted only a few times. The genes are TRBV7-3 and TRBJ2-1; 8 bases align to TRBD1. The J segment lost 8 bases and the V segment lost 2 bases, leaving 11 bases of the junction unmatched. The CDR3 contains 16 residues. Germline V gene sequence: CDR1 SGHTA, CDR2 FQGTGA. The CDR3 DNA follows: TGTGCCAGCAGCTTATGGGGTGGGCAGGGGGCGCATGAGCAGTTCTTC. This codes for CASSLWGGQGAHEQFF.

This clonotype occurred a few times. V and J are TRBV2 and TRBJ2-3; a possible D gene is TRBD2 (6 bases). The CDR3 runs to 16 residues. The germline V and J ends were trimmed by 6 bases and 2 bases, with 18 bases remaining between them. The germline V gene encodes CDR1 SNHLY and CDR2 FYNNEI. The DNA for the CDR3 is TGTGCCAGCAGCCAAGACCTCGGGGGATTCACAGATACGCAGTATTTT. It translates to CASSQDLGGFTDTQYF. The entire variable domain, with the rest obtained from reference TRBV2 and TRBJ2-3, is as follows: EPEVTQTPSHQVTQMGQEVILRCVPISNHLYFYWYRQILGQKVEFLVSFYNNEISEKSEIFDDQFSVERPDGSNFTLKIRSTKLEDSAMYFCASSQDLGGFTDTQYFGPGTRLTVL.

CDR3 in amino acids: CASSLASVGQGPYGYTF. The CDR3 DNA sequence: TGTGCCAGCAGCTTAGCATCGGTGGGACAGGGGCCCTATGGCTACACCTTC. This rearrangement joins TRBV7-2 to TRBJ1-2; 10 positions match TRBD1. Germline V CDR1 and CDR2: SGHTA, FQGNSA. The CDR3 consists of 17 residues. The V segment lost 0 bases and the J segment 4 bases; nucleotides outside the gene matches: 8.

The rearrangement links TRBV20-1 to TRBJ2-5; 8 bases match TRBD1. V dropped 6 bases and J dropped 5; count of bases not matched to a gene: 8. Germline CDR1 and CDR2: DFQATT and SNEGSKA (reference sequence). The CDR3 consists of 13 residues. CDR3 nucleotides: TGCAGTGCAAAGGGACAGGCCGGGGAGACCCAGTACTTC. Translation: CSAKGQAGETQYF.

The chain is built from TRBV20-1 and TRBJ2-1, with a weak D call TRBD1 (8 bases). V was shortened by 6 bases and J by 0 bases, with 15 bases between the two germline ends. CDR1 is DFQATT, CDR2 SNEGSKA, per germline (reference sequence). The CDR3 sequence is 15 residues long. The CDR3 DNA reads TGCAGTGCCCCAGGGGGCGGGAGCTCCTACAATGAGCAGTTCTTC. This translates into CSAPGGGSSYNEQFF.

This clonotype appeared a few times. V usage is TRBV7-9 and J usage is TRBJ1-5; maybe TRBD1 (5 bases). Germline values: CDR1 SEHNR, CDR2 FQNEAQ (reference sequence). Trimming took off 6 bases at V and 5 bases at J, with 11 bases between the two ends. CDR3 length equals 13 residues. CDR3 in amino acids: CASSFGGDQPQHF. The CDR3 nucleotides read TGTGCCAGCAGTTTTGGGGGGGATCAGCCCCAGCATTTT.